The 10 T cell receptor beta chains given below trace back to one sample, sequenced in a study of T cell clonotyping in hematopoietic cell transplantation. Only in-frame clones appear in the TCRdb table, and some are missing; sequencing was by immunoSEQ multiplex PCR. The sample yields 2,000 to 2,500 clones, roughly 94% seen once. Sequenced: peripheral blood mononuclear cells. The receptor source for this set is a man aged 50 to 60 in good health. Some clones in this sample may be carry-over from other donors' samples.

The rearrangement joins TRBV6-5 to TRBJ1-2; D ambiguous. The CDR3 runs to 15 residues. In germline, CDR1 is MNHEY, CDR2 SVGAGI. Trimming took off 6 bases at V and 0 bases at J, with 14 bases between the two ends. The DNA of the CDR3 is TGTGCCAGCAGACTGGCCATAACAGCTAACTATGGCTACACCTTC. It yields the protein CASRLAITANYGYTF.

The V gene is TRBV12-2, the J gene TRBJ1-2; no check of the table's D call, TRBD1, against the DNA was made. TRBV12-2 is reported as a pseudogene. The CDR3 consists of 14 residues. In DNA, the CDR3 is TGTGCAAGTCGCTCGGGACAGGGATCACATGGCTACACCTTC. Protein sequence: CASRSGQGSHGYTF.

The CDR3 region has the DNA TGTGCCAGCAGCACCACAGGTCGTAATTCACCCCTCCACTTT. This sequence encodes CASSTTGRNSPLHF. The rearrangement uses TRBV7-3 and TRBJ1-6, with D perhaps matching TRBD1 (5 bases). Trimming removed 5 bases at V and 6 bases at J, with 11 bases between. The germline V gene has CDR1 SGHTA and CDR2 FQGTGA. This CDR3 is built from 14 residues.

CDR3 sequence (DNA): TGTGCCAGAAGCTTGTTCAAGCGGGGGGGCGACATCGTAGGGGATACGCAGTATTTT. This gives the protein CARSLFKRGGDIVGDTQYF. This chain joins TRBV5-3 and TRBJ2-3, with 10 bases aligning to TRBD2. TRBV5-3 is identified as an open reading frame with a role that is uncertain. The V gene end was trimmed by 1 base and the J gene end by 6 bases; junction bases not matched to a gene: 17. The CDR3 consists of 19 residues.

This chain connects TRBV6-1 to TRBJ2-7; the D gene is possibly TRBD1 (6 bases). Trimming stripped 1 base from V and 3 bases from J, with 7 bases between. The CDR3 extends over 13 amino acids. Germline V gene sequence: CDR1 MNHNS, CDR2 SASEGT. CDR3 sequence: CASSEGTDYEQYF. The CDR3 DNA sequence: TGTGCCAGCAGTGAAGGGACAGACTACGAGCAGTACTTC.

V is TRBV9 and J is TRBJ2-5; D remains unclear. From germline, CDR1 is SGDLS and CDR2 YYNGEE. Trimming took 0 bases from V and 5 from J, leaving 8 bases between them. The CDR3 totals 13 residues. The CDR3 here is CASSVVMGETQYF. The DNA for the CDR3 is TGTGCCAGCAGCGTAGTAATGGGGGAGACCCAGTACTTC.

V and J are TRBV7-9 and TRBJ1-2, with D perhaps TRBD1 (5 bases). V gave up 5 bases and J gave up 0 bases, with 16 bases separating them. The CDR3 runs to 16 residues. Looked up from germline, CDR1 is SEHNR and CDR2 is FQNEAQ (reference sequence). CDR3 region: CASSPRQSPSNYGYTF. The CDR3 nucleotides read TGTGCCAGCAGCCCGCGACAGAGCCCATCTAACTATGGCTACACCTTC.

The J gene is TRBJ2-4, the V gene TRBV7-9; D may be TRBD1 (5 bases). The germline CDR1 and CDR2 sequences are SEHNR and FQNEAQ (reference sequence). V lost 2 bases and J 3 bases, leaving 11 bases between the germline ends. This CDR3 comprises 15 residues. CDR3 sequence reads: CASSLRGRDKNIQYF. The CDR3, as DNA: TGTGCCAGCAGCTTAAGGGGCAGGGACAAAAACATTCAGTACTTC.

This rearrangement joins TRBV7-9 to TRBJ1-1; TRBD1 matches 8 bases. Germline V lookup: CDR1 SEHNR, CDR2 FQNEAQ (reference sequence). The CDR3 loop spans 15 amino acids. Trimming removed 3 bases from V and 5 bases from J; junction bases left unmatched: 8. For the CDR3, the DNA is TGTGCCAGCAGCTTTCTGGACAGGGAAACAACTGAAGCTTTCTTT. Its protein product is CASSFLDRETTEAFF. The variable domain in full, with the rest retrieved from reference TRBV7-9 and TRBJ1-1, is DTGVSQNPRHKITKRGQNVTFRCDPISEHNRLYWYRQTLGQGPEFLTYFQNEAQLEKSRLLSDRFSAERPKGSFSTLEIQRTEQGDSAMYLCASSFLDRETTEAFFGQGTRLTVV.

The chain employs TRBV5-2 and TRBJ2-7; whether TRBD1, the table's D call, matches the DNA was not checked. TRBV5-2 is deemed a pseudogene. The length of the CDR3 is 21 residues. The CDR3 spells CASYLRPTLGIQGAWDYEQYF. The CDR3 DNA reads TGTGCCAGCTACTTGAGACCCACCTTGGGGATCCAGGGTGCTTGGGACTACGAGCAGTACTTC.